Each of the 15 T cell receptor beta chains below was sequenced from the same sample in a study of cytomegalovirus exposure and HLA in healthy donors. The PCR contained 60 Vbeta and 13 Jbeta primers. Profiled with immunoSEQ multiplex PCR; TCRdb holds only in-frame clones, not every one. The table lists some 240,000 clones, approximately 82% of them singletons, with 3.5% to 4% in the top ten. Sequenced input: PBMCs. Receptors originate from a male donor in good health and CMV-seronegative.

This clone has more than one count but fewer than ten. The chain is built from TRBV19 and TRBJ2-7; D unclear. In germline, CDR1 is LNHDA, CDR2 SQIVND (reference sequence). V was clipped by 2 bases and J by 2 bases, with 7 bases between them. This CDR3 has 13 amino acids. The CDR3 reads CASSITRTYEQYF. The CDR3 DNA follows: TGTGCCAGTAGTATAACCAGGACCTACGAGCAGTACTTC.

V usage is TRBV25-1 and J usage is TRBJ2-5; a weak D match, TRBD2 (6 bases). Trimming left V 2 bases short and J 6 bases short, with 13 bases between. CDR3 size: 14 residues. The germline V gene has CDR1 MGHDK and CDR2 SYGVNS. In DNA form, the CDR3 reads TGTGCCAGCAGTGAAGTGGCCGCGGGGCAGACCCAGTACTTC. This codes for CASSEVAAGQTQYF.

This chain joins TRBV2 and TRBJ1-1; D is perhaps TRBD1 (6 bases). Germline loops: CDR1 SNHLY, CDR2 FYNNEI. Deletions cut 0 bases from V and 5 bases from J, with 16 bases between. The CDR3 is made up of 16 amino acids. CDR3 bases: TGTGCCAGCAGTGAAGCGCTTCGGGGGGGCAAAACTGAAGCTTTCTTT. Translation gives CASSEALRGGKTEAFF. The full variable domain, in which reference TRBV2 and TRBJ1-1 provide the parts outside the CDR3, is EPEVTQTPSHQVTQMGQEVILRCVPISNHLYFYWYRQILGQKVEFLVSFYNNEISEKSEIFDDQFSVERPDGSNFTLKIRSTKLEDSAMYFCASSEALRGGKTEAFFGQGTRLTVV.

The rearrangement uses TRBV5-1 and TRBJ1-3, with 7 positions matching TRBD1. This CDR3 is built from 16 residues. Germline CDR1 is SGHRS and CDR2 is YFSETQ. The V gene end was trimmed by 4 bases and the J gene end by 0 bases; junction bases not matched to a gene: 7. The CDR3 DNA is TGCGCCAGCAGCAACACGACAGGGAGCTCTGGAAACACCATATATTTT. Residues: CASSNTTGSSGNTIYF.

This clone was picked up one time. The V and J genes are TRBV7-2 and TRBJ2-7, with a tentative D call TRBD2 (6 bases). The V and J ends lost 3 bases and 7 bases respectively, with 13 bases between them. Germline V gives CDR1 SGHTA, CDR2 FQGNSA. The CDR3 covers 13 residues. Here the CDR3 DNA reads TGTGCCAGCAGCTTGATCCCCCGGGGGGAGCAGTACTTC. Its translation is CASSLIPRGEQYF. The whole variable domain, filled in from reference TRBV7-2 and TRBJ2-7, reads GAGVSQSPSNKVTEKGKDVELRCDPISGHTALYWYRQSLGQGLEFLIYFQGNSAPDKSGLPSDRFSAERTGGSVSTLTIQRTQQEDSAVYLCASSLIPRGEQYFGPGTRLTVT.

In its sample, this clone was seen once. The chain's CDR3 is CASSLAPTGNYGYTF. Written as DNA, the CDR3 is TGCGCCAGCAGCTTGGCTCCGACAGGGAACTATGGCTACACCTTC. The chain recombines TRBV5-1 with TRBJ1-2, with 7 nucleotides matching TRBD1. V was clipped by 0 bases and J by 2 bases; unmatched bases: 4. Germline V lookup: CDR1 SGHRS, CDR2 YFSETQ. This CDR3 region has 15 residues. Based on the CDR3 plus reference TRBV5-1 and TRBJ1-2, the full variable domain is KAGVTQTPRYLIKTRGQQVTLSCSPISGHRSVSWYQQTPGQGLQFLFEYFSETQRNKGNFPGRFSGRQFSNSRSEMNVSTLELGDSALYLCASSLAPTGNYGYTFGSGTRLTVV.

The CDR3 DNA follows: TGTGCCAGCAGCGGCGGGACTTCGGCCGGGGAGCTGTTTTTT. It codes for CASSGGTSAGELFF. The chain has TRBV9 and TRBJ2-2; TRBD2 is a possible D gene (6 bases). The CDR3 spans 14 residues. Germline loops: CDR1 SGDLS, CDR2 YYNGEE. V was pared by 3 bases and J by 6 bases, with 12 bases between.

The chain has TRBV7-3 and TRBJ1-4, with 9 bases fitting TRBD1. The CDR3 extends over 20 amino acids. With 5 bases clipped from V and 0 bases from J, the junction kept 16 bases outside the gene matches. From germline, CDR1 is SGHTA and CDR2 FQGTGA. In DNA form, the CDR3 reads TGTGCCAGCAGCCCAATCTACCCGGGACAGGGCCCAACAACTAATGAAAAACTGTTTTTT. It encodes CASSPIYPGQGPTTNEKLFF.

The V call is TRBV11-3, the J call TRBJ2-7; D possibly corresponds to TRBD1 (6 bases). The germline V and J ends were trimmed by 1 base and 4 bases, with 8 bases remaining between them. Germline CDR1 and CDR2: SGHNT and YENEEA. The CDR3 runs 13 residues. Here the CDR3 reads CASSLATGYEQYF. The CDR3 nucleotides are TGTGCCAGCAGCTTAGCCACAGGGTACGAGCAGTACTTC.

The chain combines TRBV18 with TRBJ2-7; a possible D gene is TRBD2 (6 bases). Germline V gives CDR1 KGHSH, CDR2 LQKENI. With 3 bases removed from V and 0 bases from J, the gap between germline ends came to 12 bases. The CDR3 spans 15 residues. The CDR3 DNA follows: TGTGCCAGCTCACCGTCCGGGACTTACTCCTACGAGCAGTACTTC. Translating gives CASSPSGTYSYEQYF.

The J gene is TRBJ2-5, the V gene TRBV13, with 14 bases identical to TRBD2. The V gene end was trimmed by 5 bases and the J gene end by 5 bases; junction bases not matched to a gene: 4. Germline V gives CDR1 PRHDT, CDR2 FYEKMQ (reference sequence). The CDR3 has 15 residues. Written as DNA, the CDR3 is TGTGCCAGCAGCCCTCGACTAGCGGGAGGGGAGACCCAGTACTTC. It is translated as CASSPRLAGGETQYF.

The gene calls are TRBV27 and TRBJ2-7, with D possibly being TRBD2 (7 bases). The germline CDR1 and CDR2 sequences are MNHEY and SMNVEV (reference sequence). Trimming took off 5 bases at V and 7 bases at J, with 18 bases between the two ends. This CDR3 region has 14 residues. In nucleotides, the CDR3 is TGTGCCAGCAGTCTACAGGGTGTGGGGGGGGAGCAGTACTTC. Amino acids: CASSLQGVGGEQYF.

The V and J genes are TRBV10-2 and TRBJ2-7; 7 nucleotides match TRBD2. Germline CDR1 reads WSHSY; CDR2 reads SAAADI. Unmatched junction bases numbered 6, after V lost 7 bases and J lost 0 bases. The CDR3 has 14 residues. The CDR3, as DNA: TGCGCCAGCAAAGGCGGGGGTAGCTCCTACGAGCAGTACTTC. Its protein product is CASKGGGSSYEQYF.

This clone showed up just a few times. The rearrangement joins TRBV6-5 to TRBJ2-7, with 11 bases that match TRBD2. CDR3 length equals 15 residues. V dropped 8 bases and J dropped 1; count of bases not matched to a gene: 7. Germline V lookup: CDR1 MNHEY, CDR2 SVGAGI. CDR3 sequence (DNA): TGTGCCAGCGGAGAATCTAGCGGGAGGTCCTACGAGCAGTACTTC. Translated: CASGESSGRSYEQYF.

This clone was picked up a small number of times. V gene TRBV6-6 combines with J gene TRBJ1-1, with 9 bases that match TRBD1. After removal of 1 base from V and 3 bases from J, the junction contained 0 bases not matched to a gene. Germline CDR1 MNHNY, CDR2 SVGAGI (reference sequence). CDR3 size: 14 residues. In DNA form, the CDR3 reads TGTGCCAGCAGTTACTGGACAGGGGACACTGAAGCTTTCTTT. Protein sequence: CASSYWTGDTEAFF.